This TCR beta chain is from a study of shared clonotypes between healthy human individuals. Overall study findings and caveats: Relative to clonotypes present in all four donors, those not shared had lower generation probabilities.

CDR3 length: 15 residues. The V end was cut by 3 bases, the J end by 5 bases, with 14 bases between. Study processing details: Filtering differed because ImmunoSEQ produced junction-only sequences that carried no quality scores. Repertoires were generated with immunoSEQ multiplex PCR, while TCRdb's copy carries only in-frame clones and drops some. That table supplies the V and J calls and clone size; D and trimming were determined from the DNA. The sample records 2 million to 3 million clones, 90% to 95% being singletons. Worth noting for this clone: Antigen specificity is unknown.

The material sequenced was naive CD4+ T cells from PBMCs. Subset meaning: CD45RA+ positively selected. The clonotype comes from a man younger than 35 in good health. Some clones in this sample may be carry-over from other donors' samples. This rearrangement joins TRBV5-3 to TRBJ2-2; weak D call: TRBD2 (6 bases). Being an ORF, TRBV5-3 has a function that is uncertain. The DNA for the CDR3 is TGTGCCAGAAGCTGCTACGGGACTCATACCGGGGAGCTGTTTTTT. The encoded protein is CARSCYGTHTGELFF.